These T cell receptor beta chains were read from a single sample in a study of T cells in localized non-small cell lung cancer. The protocol was immunoSEQ multiplex PCR, while the TCRdb copy is restricted to in-frame clones and leaves out a portion. The table has about 74,000 clones, 65% to 85% seen once. The sample consisted of peripheral blood, taken before any cancer treatment. The source is a female donor over 55 with stage I lung adenocarcinoma. CDR3s include the opening cysteine and the closing phenylalanine or tryptophan. D genes are given only for firm matches. The size field is filled for only some rows; it gives once, few, many or a size class.

size: -; D: TRBD2; V: TRBV7-2; J: TRBJ2-1; CDR3: CASSRLAGVYEQFF; DNA: TGTGCCAGCAGCCGGCTAGCGGGGGTTTATGAGCAGTTCTTC
size: -; D: -; V: TRBV4-3; J: TRBJ1-4; CDR3: CASSQDGASNEKLFF; DNA: TGCGCCAGCAGCCAAGATGGGGCATCTAATGAAAAACTGTTTTTT
size: -; D: TRBD1; V: TRBV7-9; J: TRBJ2-6; CDR3: CASSPGTGFSGANVLTF; DNA: TGTGCCAGCAGCCCCGGGACAGGGTTCTCTGGGGCCAACGTCCTGACTTTC
size: -; D: TRBD1; V: TRBV5-6; J: TRBJ1-4; CDR3: CASSFGQGINEKLFF; DNA: TGTGCCAGCAGCTTCGGACAGGGAATTAATGAAAAACTGTTTTTT
size: -; D: -; V: TRBV21-1; J: TRBJ2-7; CDR3: CASTNGLAGLPYEQYF; DNA: TGTGCCAGCACCAACGGACTAGCGGGGCTACCCTACGAGCAGTACTTC
size: few; D: -; V: TRBV5-1; J: TRBJ2-3; CDR3: CASSLDPGGGNTQYF; DNA: TGCGCCAGCAGCTTGGATCCGGGTGGGGGAAATACGCAGTATTTT
size: -; D: -; V: TRBV7-9; J: TRBJ2-3; CDR3: CASSLPDTQYF; DNA: TGTGCCAGCAGCTTGCCAGATACGCAGTATTTT
size: once; D: -; V: TRBV19; J: TRBJ2-7; CDR3: CASSIQRHGYEQYF; DNA: TGTGCCAGTAGTATTCAAAGACACGGATACGAGCAGTACTTC
size: few; D: TRBD1; V: TRBV10-3; J: TRBJ1-5; CDR3: CAISGTDNQPQHF; DNA: TGTGCCATCTCGGGGACAGACAATCAGCCCCAGCATTTT
size: -; D: TRBD1; V: TRBV10-3; J: TRBJ2-7; CDR3: CAIREGQGDNEQYF; DNA: TGTGCCATCAGGGAGGGACAGGGGGACAACGAGCAGTACTTC
size: -; D: TRBD1; V: TRBV27; J: TRBJ2-7; CDR3: CASSIGARDRVYEQYF; DNA: TGTGCCAGCAGTATTGGAGCCCGGGACAGGGTCTACGAGCAGTACTTC
size: -; D: -; V: TRBV5-1; J: TRBJ2-1; CDR3: CASSFYTAKDNEQFF; DNA: TGCGCCAGCAGCTTCTACACCGCGAAAGATAATGAGCAGTTCTTC
size: -; D: TRBD1; V: TRBV4-2; J: TRBJ1-4; CDR3: CASSQDMGQGHEKLFF; DNA: TGTGCCAGCAGCCAAGATATGGGACAGGGCCACGAAAAACTGTTTTTT
size: -; D: TRBD1; V: TRBV11-2; J: TRBJ1-6; CDR3: CASSLRQGGSSYNSPLHF; DNA: TGTGCCAGCAGCCTTCGACAGGGCGGAAGCTCCTATAATTCACCCCTCCACTTT
size: -; D: -; V: TRBV6-5; J: TRBJ1-1; CDR3: CASSYPNSGKNTEAFF; DNA: TGTGCCAGCAGTTACCCAAATTCCGGGAAGAACACTGAAGCTTTCTTT
size: -; D: -; V: TRBV10-2; J: TRBJ1-2; CDR3: CASSDIGGQNGYTF; DNA: TGCGCCAGCAGTGATATCGGGGGGCAGAATGGCTACACCTTC
size: many; D: TRBD2; V: TRBV5-1; J: TRBJ2-7; CDR3: CASSPGRDAAYEQYF; DNA: TGCGCCAGCAGTCCCGGGAGGGACGCAGCCTACGAGCAGTACTTC
size: -; D: -; V: TRBV29-1; J: TRBJ1-2; CDR3: CSDWGRNYGYTF; DNA: TGCAGTGATTGGGGGCGGAACTATGGCTACACCTTC
size: -; D: -; V: TRBV6-6; J: TRBJ1-3; CDR3: CASSSKGGARGNTIYF; DNA: TGTGCCAGCAGTTCCAAGGGGGGGGCGCGTGGAAACACCATATATTTT
size: -; D: -; V: TRBV27; J: TRBJ2-7; CDR3: CASRLVRGGTYEQYF; DNA: TGTGCCAGCAGACTAGTCAGGGGCGGGACCTACGAGCAGTACTTC
size: -; D: -; V: TRBV4-1; J: TRBJ2-5; CDR3: CASSRYREAETQYF; DNA: TGCGCCAGCAGCCGATACAGGGAGGCCGAGACCCAGTACTTC
size: -; D: -; V: TRBV6-5; J: TRBJ2-1; CDR3: CASSEQGGYNEQFF; DNA: TGTGCCAGCTCTGAGCAGGGAGGCTACAATGAGCAGTTCTTC
size: -; D: -; V: TRBV6-5; J: TRBJ1-2; CDR3: CASSPGEGGYTF; DNA: TGTGCCAGCAGTCCAGGGGAGGGTGGCTACACCTTC
size: -; D: -; V: TRBV6-5; J: TRBJ1-2; CDR3: CASSRTGFDYGYTF; DNA: TGTGCCAGCAGCAGGACGGGTTTTGACTATGGCTACACCTTC
size: -; D: -; V: TRBV27; J: TRBJ1-2; CDR3: CASSPRSGRENGYTF; DNA: TGTGCCAGCAGTCCGAGGTCGGGTAGGGAAAATGGCTACACCTTC
size: -; D: -; V: TRBV10-1; J: TRBJ2-7; CDR3: CATPGHFYEQYF; DNA: TGCGCCACTCCGGGACACTTCTACGAGCAGTACTTC
size: -; D: -; V: TRBV2; J: TRBJ2-5; CDR3: CASSEKEGGTLPETQYF; DNA: TGTGCCAGCAGTGAAAAGGAAGGGGGGACCCTCCCAGAGACCCAGTACTTC
size: -; D: TRBD1; V: TRBV6-6; J: TRBJ2-7; CDR3: CASSTGAATYEQYF; DNA: TGTGCCAGCAGTACAGGGGCGGCCACCTACGAGCAGTACTTC
size: -; D: -; V: TRBV5-1; J: TRBJ1-1; CDR3: CASSLGDTEAFF; DNA: TGCGCCAGCAGCTTGGGAGACACTGAAGCTTTCTTT
size: once; D: TRBD2; V: TRBV5-1; J: TRBJ2-1; CDR3: CASSLGLADYNEQFF; DNA: TGCGCCAGCAGCCTTGGGCTAGCGGACTACAATGAGCAGTTCTTC
size: -; D: -; V: TRBV21-1; J: TRBJ1-1; CDR3: CASRFKLNTEAFF; DNA: TGTGCCAGCCGATTTAAGCTGAACACTGAAGCTTTCTTT
size: -; D: TRBD1; V: TRBV2; J: TRBJ1-2; CDR3: CASSEDRENYGYTF; DNA: TGTGCCAGCAGTGAGGACAGGGAAAACTATGGCTACACCTTC
size: once; D: TRBD2; V: TRBV5-4; J: TRBJ2-5; CDR3: CASSLGNAGGPQETQYF; DNA: TGTGCCAGCAGCTTAGGTAACGCGGGAGGGCCACAAGAGACCCAGTACTTC
size: -; D: TRBD1; V: TRBV6-5; J: TRBJ1-3; CDR3: CASRPDRGSGNTIYF; DNA: TGTGCCAGCAGGCCGGACAGGGGCTCTGGAAACACCATATATTTT
size: -; D: TRBD2; V: TRBV5-6; J: TRBJ2-3; CDR3: CASSAAGTRDLGDTQYF; DNA: TGTGCCAGCAGCGCAGCCGGGACTAGAGACTTGGGAGATACGCAGTATTTT
size: once; D: -; V: TRBV11-3; J: TRBJ2-5; CDR3: CASSAGGQETQYF; DNA: TGTGCCAGCAGCGCTGGGGGCCAAGAGACCCAGTACTTC
size: -; D: -; V: TRBV7-3; J: TRBJ2-5; CDR3: CASSLSPAGALQETQYF; DNA: TGTGCCAGCAGCTTAAGTCCGGCGGGGGCCCTTCAAGAGACCCAGTACTTC
size: -; D: TRBD1; V: TRBV28; J: TRBJ1-2; CDR3: CASTIPGQAHGYTF; DNA: TGTGCCAGCACCATACCCGGACAGGCCCATGGCTACACCTTC
size: -; D: TRBD1; V: TRBV5-1; J: TRBJ2-2; CDR3: CASNDQGGDTGELFF; DNA: TGCGCCAGCAACGATCAAGGGGGCGACACCGGGGAGCTGTTTTTT
size: -; D: TRBD2; V: TRBV9; J: TRBJ2-1; CDR3: CASSAGLAGPYNEQFF; DNA: TGTGCCAGCAGCGCTGGACTAGCGGGGCCCTACAATGAGCAGTTCTTC
size: -; D: TRBD1; V: TRBV7-2; J: TRBJ2-7; CDR3: CASSFGQGAAYEQYF; DNA: TGTGCCAGCAGCTTCGGACAGGGGGCCGCCTACGAGCAGTACTTC
size: once; D: -; V: TRBV21-1; J: TRBJ1-1; CDR3: CASSKSVIRRTALGAFF; DNA: TGTGCCAGCAGCAAAAGTGTAATTAGACGGACGGCCCTGGGAGCTTTCTTT